These 30 T cell receptor beta chains were all obtained from the same sample, sequenced in a study of blood T cell repertoires in COVID-19. Clones were sequenced by immunoSEQ multiplex PCR, and TCRdb holds only the in-frame ones, with some missing. The table lists 25,000 to 35,000 clones, roughly 83% of them singletons. The sequenced sample consisted of peripheral blood. The receptors originated from a man in his 70s with active COVID-19.

This clone has more than one count but fewer than ten. The rearrangement joins TRBV15 to TRBJ1-5, with TRBD1 identical over 8 bases. V trimming: 6 bases; J trimming: 8 bases; junction bases outside the gene matches: 6. The CDR3 is 13 residues long. Germline assignment: CDR1 LNHNV and CDR2 YYDKDF (reference sequence). In DNA form, the CDR3 reads TGTGCCACCAGATCAGGGGGCGGTAAGCCCCAGCATTTT. Its translation: CATRSGGGKPQHF. Full variable domain (remainder filled in from reference TRBV15 and TRBJ1-5): DAMVIQNPRYQVTQFGKPVTLSCSQTLNHNVMYWYQQKSSQAPKLLFHYYDKDFNNEADTPDNFQSRRPNTSFCFLDIRSPGLGDTAMYLCATRSGGGKPQHFGDGTRLSIL.

This rearrangement joins TRBV30 to TRBJ2-3, with D possibly being TRBD1 (5 bases). Per the germline V gene, CDR1 is GTSNPN and CDR2 is SVGIG (reference sequence). Trimming cost V 5 bases and J 0 bases, with 9 bases left between them. The CDR3 runs to 13 residues. The CDR3 DNA reads TGTGCCTGGGGGCAGGGAAGCACAGATACGCAGTATTTT. Its translation is CAWGQGSTDTQYF.

V usage is TRBV5-4 and J usage is TRBJ1-2; D unclear. V was pared by 3 bases and J by 0 bases, with 3 bases between. This CDR3 has 12 amino acids. Germline CDR1 and CDR2: SGHNT and YYREEE (reference sequence). The CDR3 spells CASSSTNYGYTF. The CDR3, as DNA: TGTGCCAGCAGCTCAACTAACTATGGCTACACCTTC.

This chain joins TRBV25-1 and TRBJ1-1; a weak D match, TRBD1 (6 bases). The germline V and J ends were trimmed by 6 bases and 7 bases, with 15 bases remaining between them. CDR1 and CDR2 (germline): MGHDK, SYGVNS. CDR3 length: 13 residues. The CDR3 DNA is TGTGCCAGCAGGGAGGGGGGGTCCCTTGAAGCTTTCTTT. It codes for CASREGGSLEAFF.

The chain has TRBV29-1 and TRBJ2-1, with D perhaps TRBD1 (5 bases). Germline V gives CDR1 SQVTM, CDR2 ANQGSEA. Trimming removed 6 bases at V and 7 bases at J, with 16 bases between. This CDR3 region has 13 residues. The CDR3 DNA reads as TGCAGCGTGGTCTCCCAATACAGGAATGAGCAGTTCTTC. It specifies CSVVSQYRNEQFF.

In DNA form, the CDR3 reads TGTGCCAGCACGCGGGCGGGGGGAGGAAGCTACAATGAGCAGTTCTTC. The encoded protein is CASTRAGGGSYNEQFF. The V gene is TRBV2, the J gene TRBJ2-1; 8 nucleotides align to TRBD2. The V gene end was trimmed by 7 bases and the J gene end by 3 bases; junction bases not matched to a gene: 11. Germline CDR1 is SNHLY and CDR2 is FYNNEI. The length of the CDR3 is 16 residues.

The chain carries TRBV28 and TRBJ2-5; D is perhaps TRBD2 (6 bases). With 6 bases removed from V and 3 bases from J, the gap between germline ends came to 14 bases. The length of the CDR3 is 14 residues. The germline V gene has CDR1 MDHEN and CDR2 SYDVKM. CDR3 amino acids: CASRHGGTEETQYF. The CDR3 nucleotides read TGTGCCAGCAGGCATGGGGGGACGGAAGAGACCCAGTACTTC.

The gene calls are TRBV7-9 and TRBJ1-5; 12 nucleotides align to TRBD1. The CDR3 has 17 residues. The V and J ends lost 5 bases and 3 bases, in that order; junction bases with no gene match: 8. Germline CDR1 SEHNR, CDR2 FQNEAQ (reference sequence). The CDR3 bases are TGTGCCAGCAGCCCTGGGACAGGGGGCACCCTCAATCAGCCCCAGCATTTT. Translating it yields CASSPGTGGTLNQPQHF.

The chain carries TRBV7-8 and TRBJ2-2; TRBD2 matches at 15 bases. This CDR3 region has 18 residues. V was pared by 1 base and J by 6 bases, with 6 bases of the junction left unmatched. Germline-derived CDR1 and CDR2 are SGHVS and FQNEAQ. The CDR3 DNA reads TGTGCCAGCAGCTTAGGAAGGACTAGCGGGAGGGCCGCCGGGGAGCTGTTTTTT. It translates to CASSLGRTSGRAAGELFF.

This rearrangement joins TRBV6-5 to TRBJ1-1; the match to TRBD1 covers 8 bases. Germline CDR1 is MNHEY and CDR2 is SVGAGI. The V segment lost 6 bases and the J segment 4 bases; nucleotides outside the gene matches: 4. This CDR3 spans 13 amino acids. CDR3 nucleotide sequence: TGTGCCAGCAGCGCACAGGGGGTCACTGAAGCTTTCTTT. This sequence encodes CASSAQGVTEAFF.

The chain employs TRBV28 and TRBJ1-4; no reliable D call. In germline, CDR1 is MDHEN, CDR2 SYDVKM. This CDR3 has 13 residues. Trimming shortened V by 5 bases and J by 8 bases, and 12 bases separated the two germline ends. This CDR3 is CASSDTHGEKLFF. CDR3 sequence (DNA): TGTGCCAGCAGTGATACACACGGGGAAAAACTGTTTTTT.

This chain uses TRBV7-2 with TRBJ2-1; D is undetermined. V gave up 6 bases and J gave up 4 bases, with 13 bases separating them. The germline gives CDR1 SGHTA, CDR2 FQGNSA. This CDR3 comprises 14 residues. The CDR3 sequence is CASSLGPYYNEQFF. CDR3 DNA: TGTGCCAGCAGTCTAGGCCCCTATTACAATGAGCAGTTCTTC.

This clone was detected once. The gene calls are TRBV11-3 and TRBJ2-1; TRBD2 might be the D (5 bases). This CDR3 has 13 residues. Germline V gene sequence: CDR1 SGHNT, CDR2 YENEEA. Trimming shortened V by 5 bases and J by 8 bases, and 13 bases separated the two germline ends. Here the CDR3 reads CASSSRGHHEQFF. DNA of the CDR3: TGTGCCAGCAGCAGCCGAGGGCATCATGAGCAGTTCTTC.

V gene TRBV19 combines with J gene TRBJ2-7, with 8 bases that match TRBD2. Germline V gene lookup returns CDR1 LNHDA and CDR2 SQIVND (reference sequence). This CDR3 has 16 amino acids. V was pared by 5 bases and J by 0 bases, with 9 bases of the junction left unmatched. The CDR3, as DNA: TGTGCCAGTAGTGCCTCGGTGACTAGCGTCTCCTACGAGCAGTACTTC. This translates into CASSASVTSVSYEQYF.

This chain links TRBV5-6 with TRBJ1-5, with D perhaps matching TRBD1 (6 bases). Germline lookup yields CDR1 SGHDT and CDR2 YYEEEE. This CDR3 region has 15 residues. Trimming removed 3 bases at V and 4 bases at J, with 14 bases between. CDR3 coding DNA: TGTGCCAGCAGCTCAGGACAGATTCCTAATCAGCCCCAGCATTTT. Protein sequence: CASSSGQIPNQPQHF.

The V call is TRBV7-9, the J call TRBJ2-7, with D unclear. The V and J ends lost 5 bases and 0 bases respectively, with 11 bases between them. This CDR3 has 14 residues. Germline CDR1 SEHNR, CDR2 FQNEAQ (reference sequence). The CDR3: CASSRGGSSYEQYF. The CDR3 bases are TGTGCCAGCAGCCGCGGCGGAAGCTCCTACGAGCAGTACTTC. Based on the CDR3 plus reference TRBV7-9 and TRBJ2-7, the full variable domain is DTGVSQNPRHKITKRGQNVTFRCDPISEHNRLYWYRQTLGQGPEFLTYFQNEAQLEKSRLLSDRFSAERPKGSFSTLEIQRTEQGDSAMYLCASSRGGSSYEQYFGPGTRLTVT.

The rearrangement links TRBV2 to TRBJ1-5; 9 bases align to TRBD1. Per the germline V gene, CDR1 is SNHLY and CDR2 is FYNNEI. The CDR3 has 16 residues. After removal of 7 bases from V and 5 bases from J, the junction contained 12 bases not matched to a gene. The chain's CDR3 is CASKRDRAQQDQPQHF. The CDR3 nucleotides are TGTGCCAGCAAACGGGACAGGGCCCAACAAGATCAGCCCCAGCATTTT.

The J gene is TRBJ2-5, the V gene TRBV24-1, with D possibly TRBD2 on 6 matching bases. The CDR3 contains 15 residues. Trimming removed 2 bases from V and 6 bases from J, with 15 bases in between. The germline V gene encodes CDR1 KGHDR and CDR2 SFDVKD. The DNA for the CDR3 is TGTGCCACCAGTGATTCGACTAGTCAAGAGAAGACCCAGTACTTC. Encoded protein: CATSDSTSQEKTQYF.

The sample holds one count of this clone. The rearrangement links TRBV10-2 to TRBJ2-5; D is uncertain. This CDR3 has 16 amino acids. Germline V gene data show CDR1 as WSHSY and CDR2 as SAAADI. Between the trimmed V and J ends, which lost 3 bases and 2 bases, there was a span of 16 bases. CDR3 DNA: TGCGCCAGCAGTGACCCCCGATTGGCGGTTCAAGAGACCCAGTACTTC. Translation: CASSDPRLAVQETQYF.

This clone was recorded only once. The gene calls are TRBV12-5 and TRBJ1-5, with 8 positions matching TRBD1. J gave up 3 bases and V 9 bases, and 4 bases lay outside the gene matches. The CDR3 is 13 amino acids. CDR1 and CDR2 from the germline V gene are LGHNT and FRNRAP. The CDR3 DNA sequence: TGTGCTAGGGGGGGACAGGACAATCAGCCCCAGCATTTT. Translating it yields CARGGQDNQPQHF. The whole variable domain, remainder taken from reference TRBV12-5 and TRBJ1-5, is DARVTQTPRHKVTEMGQEVTMRCQPILGHNTVFWYRQTMMQGLELLAYFRNRAPLDDSGMPKDRFSAEMPDATLATLKIQPSEPRDSAVYFCARGGQDNQPQHFGDGTRLSIL.

The CDR3 region is CASWGAGEGTDTQYF. Here the CDR3 DNA reads TGTGCCAGCTGGGGGGCGGGAGAAGGCACAGATACGCAGTATTTT. The chain joins TRBV28 to TRBJ2-3; possibly TRBD2 for D (7 bases). Germline V lookup: CDR1 MDHEN, CDR2 SYDVKM. CDR3 length equals 15 residues. Trimming left V 8 bases short and J 1 base short, with 16 bases between.

The rearrangement links TRBV27 to TRBJ2-1; a weak D match, TRBD2 (6 bases). V lost 6 bases, J lost 6 bases, and 15 bases lay in between. The CDR3 has 14 residues. Germline-derived CDR1 and CDR2 are MNHEY and SMNVEV (reference sequence). The CDR3, as DNA: TGTGCCAGCAGGCGGGGCGGTGCGGGCAATGAGCAGTTCTTC. The encoded protein is CASRRGGAGNEQFF.

The chain is built from TRBV9 and TRBJ2-3, with 11 bases aligning to TRBD2. CDR3 size: 15 residues. Germline assignment: CDR1 SGDLS and CDR2 YYNGEE. V dropped 3 bases and J dropped 2; count of bases not matched to a gene: 2. This CDR3 reads CASSGLAGNTDTQYF. The CDR3 coding sequence is TGTGCCAGCAGCGGACTAGCGGGGAACACAGATACGCAGTATTTT.

V gene TRBV7-2 combines with J gene TRBJ2-7, with 8 nucleotides matching TRBD1. The CDR3 has 16 residues. The germline V gene encodes CDR1 SGHTA and CDR2 FQGNSA. The ends lost 9 bases at V and 2 bases at J; junction bases unmatched: 15. CDR3 DNA sequence: TGTGCCAGTGCCCCCGCGACAGGGGCCTATCCCTACGAGCAGTACTTC. Amino acid sequence: CASAPATGAYPYEQYF.

This chain uses TRBV7-8 with TRBJ2-1; TRBD2 matches 8 bases. The CDR3 covers 15 residues. The ends lost 3 bases at V and 6 bases at J; junction bases unmatched: 7. CDR1 and CDR2 from the germline V gene are SGHVS and FQNEAQ. The DNA of the CDR3 is TGTGCCAGCAGCTTCTCTAGCGGGTGGGCCAATGAGCAGTTCTTC. Translated: CASSFSSGWANEQFF.

The rearrangement uses TRBV5-1 and TRBJ2-2; D perhaps matches TRBD2 (5 bases). The CDR3 is made up of 14 amino acids. V gave up 2 bases and J gave up 5 bases, with 10 bases separating them. CDR1 is SGHRS and CDR2 is YFSETQ in the germline V gene. For the CDR3, the DNA is TGCGCCAGCAGCTTTGGGGAGAAAACCGGGGAGCTGTTTTTT. As protein: CASSFGEKTGELFF.

The rearrangement links TRBV7-6 to TRBJ2-3; D unresolved. V was trimmed by 3 bases and J by 0 bases, leaving 4 bases between them. CDR1 and CDR2 (germline): SGHVS, FNYEAQ. The CDR3 loop spans 13 amino acids. CDR3 region: CASSFISTDTQYF. Here the CDR3 DNA reads TGTGCCAGCAGCTTTATCAGCACAGATACGCAGTATTTT.

In nucleotides, the CDR3 is TGTGCCAGCAGCTTTTCGTACTCCTGGGAGCAGTTCTTC. Translating gives CASSFSYSWEQFF. This chain connects TRBV7-9 to TRBJ2-1; no clear D gene. The length of the CDR3 is 13 residues. Trimming pared 3 bases from V and 10 bases from J, leaving 13 bases between. Germline assignment: CDR1 SEHNR and CDR2 FQNEAQ (reference sequence).

The rearrangement joins TRBV6-5 to TRBJ2-1; D may be TRBD2 (6 bases). From germline, CDR1 is MNHEY and CDR2 SVGAGI. This CDR3 comprises 13 residues. With 8 bases removed from V and 6 bases from J, the gap between germline ends came to 14 bases. The CDR3 DNA reads TGTGCCAGCGGGGCGGGGCCGGGCAATGAGCAGTTCTTC. This sequence encodes CASGAGPGNEQFF.

A few counts support this clone. The V call is TRBV7-9, the J call TRBJ2-7; tentatively, D is TRBD2 (5 bases). This CDR3 is 13 amino acids long. Germline V gene data show CDR1 as SEHNR and CDR2 as FQNEAQ (reference sequence). Trimming pared 5 bases from V and 2 bases from J, leaving 10 bases between. CDR3: CASSPTITYEQYF. CDR3 in DNA: TGTGCCAGCAGCCCGACTATCACCTACGAGCAGTACTTC.